This T cell receptor (beta chain) emerged from a study of regulatory T cells in long-lasting Graves disease. As for the study in general: Newly diagnosed Graves' patients took antithyroid drugs under 3 months. Study-wide findings and caveats: Persistent disease favored TRBV28, TRBJ1-2 and TRBJ2-5.

Arm-PCR of CDR3 regions and iRepertoire HTBI primers were the basis on which TCR beta libraries were built. MiXCR was run by TCRdb on the multiplex PCR reads, yielding one entry per CDR3 protein. The sample has about 430,000 distinct CDR3 sequences, 15% seen once. CDR3 length equals 15 residues. Deletions cut 0 bases from V and 7 bases from J, with 16 bases between. CDR1 is DFQATT and CDR2 is SNEGSKA in the germline V gene (reference sequence). This clonotype was detected only a few times. Its antigen is not known. The sample's time point: newly diagnosed GD, antithyroid drugs for less than 3 months. From RNA extracted from PBMCs, the TCR library was made. As collected, the peripheral blood samples measured nine milliliters each and went into EDTA tubes. A further study also used this sample, focusing on T cells in Graves' hyperthyroidism and ophthalmopathy. That paper states: Graves' hyperthyroidism showing no ophthalmopathy progression within 18 months was considered stable.

The clonotype comes from a woman between 40 and 50 years old with Graves disease. The material sequenced was peripheral blood mononuclear cells (PBMCs), taken at new diagnosis, from a patient treated with antithyroid drugs. V usage is TRBV20-1 and J usage is TRBJ1-5, with D possibly matching TRBD1 (6 bases). The CDR3 is CSARDGGGSSQPQHF. The CDR3 DNA sequence: TGCAGTGCTAGAGATGGCGGGGGCTCTAGCCAGCCCCAGCATTTT.